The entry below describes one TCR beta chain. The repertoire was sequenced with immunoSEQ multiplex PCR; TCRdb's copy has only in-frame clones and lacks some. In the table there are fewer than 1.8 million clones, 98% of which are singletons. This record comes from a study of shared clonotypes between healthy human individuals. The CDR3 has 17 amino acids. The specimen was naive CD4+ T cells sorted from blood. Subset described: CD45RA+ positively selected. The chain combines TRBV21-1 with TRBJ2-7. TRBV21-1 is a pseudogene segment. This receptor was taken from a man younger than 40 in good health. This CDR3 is CASSKGRDKLTPYEQYF. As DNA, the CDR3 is TGTGCCAGCAGCAAAGGGCGGGACAAACTGACCCCCTACGAGCAGTACTTC.